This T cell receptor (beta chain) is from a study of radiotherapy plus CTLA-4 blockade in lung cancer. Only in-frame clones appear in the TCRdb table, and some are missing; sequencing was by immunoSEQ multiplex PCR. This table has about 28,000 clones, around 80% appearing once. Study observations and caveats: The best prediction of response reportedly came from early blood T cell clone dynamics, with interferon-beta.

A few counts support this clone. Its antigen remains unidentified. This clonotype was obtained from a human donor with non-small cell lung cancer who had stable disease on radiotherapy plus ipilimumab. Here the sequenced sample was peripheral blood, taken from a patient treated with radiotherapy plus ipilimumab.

CDR3 nucleotides: TGTGCCAGCAGCGTAGGCGCCCTAGCGGGGGGGCAAGAGACCCAGTACTTC. It encodes CASSVGALAGGQETQYF. V is TRBV9 and J is TRBJ2-5, with 12 bases fitting TRBD2. Germline values: CDR1 SGDLS, CDR2 YYNGEE. V dropped 0 bases and J dropped 2; count of bases not matched to a gene: 5. The CDR3 covers 17 residues. Filled out from reference TRBV9 and TRBJ2-5, the complete variable domain reads DSGVTQTPKHLITATGQRVTLRCSPRSGDLSVYWYQQSLDQGLQFLIQYYNGEERAKGNILERFSAQQFPDLHSELNLSSLELGDSALYFCASSVGALAGGQETQYFGPGTRLLVL.